These 5 T cell receptor beta chains share one sample of origin, sequenced in a study of control samples from healthy donors and cancer patients. Method: immunoSEQ multiplex PCR; TCRdb's copy keeps in-frame clones and lacks some. The sample lists about 39,000 clones, around four fifths occurring once. The specimen sequenced was blood. All receptors derive from a man in his 60s in good health.

CDR3 in amino acids: CASSYQGPNTEAFF. CDR3 in DNA: TGTGCCAGCAGTTATCAGGGACCGAACACTGAAGCTTTCTTT. J is TRBJ1-1 and V is TRBV6-6, with D tentatively TRBD1 (5 bases). Trimming stripped 3 bases from V and 1 base from J, with 9 bases between. This CDR3 has 14 amino acids. The germline gives CDR1 MNHNY, CDR2 SVGAGI (reference sequence).

This sequence joins TRBV28 and TRBJ1-2, with D tentatively TRBD1 (5 bases). V was cut by 6 bases and J by 2 bases, with 16 bases left in between. CDR3 length: 15 amino acids. Germline V gene sequence: CDR1 MDHEN, CDR2 SYDVKM. In DNA form, the CDR3 reads TGTGCCAGCAGGGATATGGGGGGTAGGAACTATGGCTACACCTTC. Amino acid sequence: CASRDMGGRNYGYTF.

The chain carries TRBV19 and TRBJ2-7; 9 nucleotides align to TRBD2. V was clipped by 3 bases and J by 2 bases; unmatched bases: 5. Per germline, CDR1 LNHDA and CDR2 SQIVND (reference sequence). The CDR3 runs to 15 residues. The chain's CDR3 is CASSMTSGPTYEQYF. The CDR3 DNA reads as TGTGCCAGTAGTATGACTAGCGGCCCAACCTACGAGCAGTACTTC.

The CDR3 reads CASSKLGRLAKNIQYF. The CDR3 DNA sequence: TGTGCCAGCAGCAAATTAGGGAGGCTAGCCAAAAACATTCAGTACTTC. V and J are TRBV5-6 and TRBJ2-4, with TRBD2 as a possible D gene (6 bases). V lost 4 bases to trimming and J lost 0 bases, with 14 bases between them. Germline CDR1 reads SGHDT; CDR2 reads YYEEEE. The CDR3 consists of 16 residues.

The chain recombines TRBV5-1 with TRBJ1-4, with a tentative D call TRBD1 (5 bases). There are 14 residues in the CDR3. CDR1 is SGHRS and CDR2 is YFSETQ in the germline V gene. Trimming stripped 7 bases from V and 3 bases from J, with 13 bases between. CDR3 sequence (DNA): TGCGCCAGCGCACCGGGACCTTCTAATGAAAAACTGTTTTTT. The encoded protein is CASAPGPSNEKLFF.